These T cell receptor beta chains were read from a single sample in a study of Ad26.COV2.S vaccination and SARS-CoV-2 variants. The protocol was immunoSEQ multiplex PCR, while the TCRdb copy is restricted to in-frame clones and leaves out a portion. In the table there are hundreds of thousands of clones, approximately 87% of which are singletons. The source material was peripheral blood, sampled in a trial of Ad26.COV2.S vaccine versus placebo. Receptor source: a person aged 18-65 years who received the Ad26.COV2.S COVID-19 vaccine or a placebo. Both conserved end residues are part of each CDR3. The order of the fields is D gene, clone size, J gene, V gene, CDR3 protein, CDR3 DNA. D genes are given only for firm matches. Only some rows state a clone size, as once, few, many or a class for expanded clones.

. . TRBJ2-6 TRBV6-1 CASSARIDPSGANVLTF TGTGCCAGCAGTGCCCGAATCGACCCCTCTGGGGCCAACGTCCTGACTTTC
. . TRBJ1-2 TRBV27 CASSLSPDSVDYTF TGTGCCAGCAGTTTATCGCCGGACAGTGTCGACTACACCTTC
. once TRBJ2-5 TRBV5-4 CASSWGGAGETQYF TGTGCCAGCAGCTGGGGGGGCGCGGGGGAGACCCAGTACTTC
. once TRBJ1-5 TRBV20-1 CSASWRDNQPQHF TGCAGTGCGAGTTGGAGAGACAATCAGCCCCAGCATTTT
. few TRBJ1-5 TRBV2 CASSEEVTGTQPQHF TGTGCCAGCAGTGAAGAAGTAACAGGAACTCAGCCCCAGCATTTT
. . TRBJ2-2 TRBV29-1 CSVEGPLFGELFF TGCAGCGTTGAGGGACCCCTTTTCGGGGAGCTGTTTTTT
TRBD1 . TRBJ1-6 TRBV7-9 CASSPGGSPLHF TGTGCCAGCAGCCCAGGGGGTTCACCCCTCCACTTT
. . TRBJ2-7 TRBV9 CASSGRGTYEQYF TGTGCCAGCAGCGGAAGGGGGACCTACGAGCAGTACTTC
. . TRBJ1-5 TRBV27 CASSFGGASNQPQHF TGTGCCAGCAGCTTCGGGGGCGCTAGCAATCAGCCCCAGCATTTT
. . TRBJ1-1 TRBV27 CASSLYRNTEAFF TGTGCCAGCAGTTTGTACCGGAACACTGAAGCTTTCTTT
. . TRBJ2-7 TRBV2 CASSEALRGVGEQYF TGTGCCAGCAGTGAAGCGCTTCGTGGAGTCGGCGAGCAGTACTTC
TRBD2 . TRBJ2-6 TRBV7-2 CASSLSGGSGANVLTF TGTGCCAGCAGCTTAAGCGGGGGCTCTGGGGCCAACGTCCTGACTTTC
. . TRBJ1-1 TRBV5-1 CASSLDGGTEAFF TGCGCCAGCAGCTTGGACGGGGGAACTGAAGCTTTCTTT
TRBD2 few TRBJ2-7 TRBV4-1 CASSQEFPGLAAHSYF TGCGCCAGCAGCCAAGAGTTCCCCGGACTAGCGGCTCATTCCTACTTC
. many TRBJ1-3 TRBV5-1 CASSSSSTVTGNTIYF TGCGCCAGCAGTTCTTCCTCGACAGTTACTGGAAACACCATATATTTT
TRBD1 . TRBJ2-5 TRBV2 CASSGTGDQETQYF TGTGCCAGCAGTGGTACAGGGGACCAAGAGACCCAGTACTTC
. . TRBJ1-5 TRBV6-7 CASSYQDSDSNQPQHF TGTGCCAGCAGTTACCAAGACAGTGATAGCAATCAGCCCCAGCATTTT
TRBD1 once TRBJ1-5 TRBV27 CASSTLGQGDQPQHF TGTGCCAGCAGTACTCTGGGGCAGGGGGATCAGCCCCAGCATTTT
. . TRBJ2-2 TRBV5-4 CASSFGLRANTGELFF TGTGCCAGCAGCTTTGGACTAAGGGCGAACACCGGGGAGCTGTTTTTT
. once TRBJ1-6 TRBV5-4 CASSFSTGGNSPLHF TGTGCCAGCAGCTTCAGTACAGGCGGCAATTCACCCCTCCACTTT
TRBD2 . TRBJ2-5 TRBV20-1 CSASSPLAAQYF TGCAGTGCTAGTTCCCCCCTAGCGGCCCAGTACTTC
TRBD1 . TRBJ2-7 TRBV5-1 CASSLLPGGDYEQYF TGCGCCAGCAGCTTGCTGCCAGGGGGCGATTACGAGCAGTACTTC
. . TRBJ1-1 TRBV6-5 CASSSRELTEAFF TGTGCCAGCAGTTCCAGGGAACTCACTGAAGCTTTCTTT
. . TRBJ2-2 TRBV5-1 CASSEGTGTGELFF TGCGCCAGCAGTGAGGGGACTGGGACCGGGGAGCTGTTTTTT
TRBD1 few TRBJ2-1 TRBV4-2 CASSLSGTVDNEQFF TGTGCCAGCAGCCTTTCAGGGACAGTGGACAATGAGCAGTTCTTC
. once TRBJ2-6 TRBV6-1 CASSDPGTGANVLTF TGTGCCAGCAGTGACCCAGGTACAGGGGCCAACGTCCTGACTTTC
. . TRBJ1-2 TRBV18 CASSQGRYGYTF TGTGCCAGCTCACAGGGGAGATATGGCTACACCTTC
TRBD1 . TRBJ1-2 TRBV30 CAWSAGTGYGYTF TGTGCCTGGAGCGCCGGGACAGGGTACGGCTACACCTTC
. . TRBJ2-7 TRBV14 CASSPARSYEQYF TGTGCCAGCAGCCCAGCCCGCTCCTACGAGCAGTACTTC
TRBD1 once TRBJ2-7 TRBV7-7 CASSFRTGSDYEQYF TGTGCCAGCAGCTTTCGGACAGGGTCTGATTACGAGCAGTACTTC
. . TRBJ1-2 TRBV7-2 CASSLIQGSYGYTF TGTGCCAGCAGCCTAATTCAGGGGAGCTATGGCTACACCTTC
. . TRBJ2-5 TRBV7-7 CASSLAPGSAETQYF TGTGCCAGCAGCCTAGCACCGGGGAGTGCAGAGACCCAGTACTTC
TRBD2 . TRBJ2-1 TRBV7-2 CASSLRASGRFSSYNEQFF TGTGCCAGCAGCTTAAGGGCTAGCGGGAGGTTCAGCTCCTACAATGAGCAGTTCTTC
. . TRBJ2-2 TRBV7-6 CASSLPRARGRAGELFF TGTGCCAGCAGCCTACCTAGGGCCCGGGGGCGGGCCGGGGAGCTGTTTTTT
TRBD1 . TRBJ2-3 TRBV5-1 CASAARGRSDTQYF TGCGCCAGCGCTGCGAGGGGGCGGTCAGATACGCAGTATTTT
. . TRBJ1-4 TRBV5-1 CASSLDWGQLFF TGCGCCAGCAGCCTTGACTGGGGGCAACTGTTTTTT
. . TRBJ1-2 TRBV28 CASTLDSLNYGYTF TGTGCCAGCACCTTGGACAGTCTTAACTATGGCTACACCTTC
. . TRBJ2-7 TRBV7-2 CASSLEAGWPGRAYEQYF TGTGCCAGCAGCTTAGAGGCTGGTTGGCCCGGCAGGGCCTACGAGCAGTACTTC
TRBD1 . TRBJ1-6 TRBV5-1 CASSPGQVNSPLHF TGCGCCAGCAGCCCGGGACAGGTCAATTCACCCCTCCACTTT
TRBD1 . TRBJ2-2 TRBV5-1 CASSWGQGANGELFF TGCGCCAGCAGTTGGGGCCAGGGGGCTAACGGGGAGCTGTTTTTT
TRBD2 . TRBJ2-5 TRBV7-6 CASSLGGGGPESQYF TGTGCCAGCAGCTTAGGGGGCGGGGGTCCGGAGTCCCAGTACTTC
TRBD2 . TRBJ2-3 TRBV11-1 CASSLGTSGGADTQYF TGTGCCAGCAGCTTAGGGACTAGCGGGGGGGCAGATACGCAGTATTTT
. . TRBJ1-1 TRBV4-2 CASSQDRGASEAFF TGTGCCAGCAGCCAAGATAGGGGGGCTTCCGAAGCTTTCTTT
. few TRBJ1-1 TRBV29-1 CSVDLGTNTEAFF TGCAGCGTTGATTTGGGGACGAACACTGAAGCTTTCTTT
. . TRBJ2-6 TRBV27 CASSQGHRANVLTF TGTGCCAGCAGCCAAGGTCATAGGGCCAACGTCCTGACTTTC
TRBD2 . TRBJ2-7 TRBV7-2 CASSLVLAGVFSYEQYF TGTGCCAGCAGCTTAGTCCTAGCGGGGGTATTCTCCTACGAGCAGTACTTC
. few TRBJ2-7 TRBV5-4 CASSFADRLGEQYF TGTGCCAGCAGCTTCGCGGACAGATTAGGCGAGCAGTACTTC
TRBD2 . TRBJ2-4 TRBV29-1 CSVGPGRDIQYF TGCAGCGTTGGACCCGGGAGGGACATTCAGTACTTC
. . TRBJ2-7 TRBV3-1/TRBV3-2 CASSVRTGSYEQYF TGTGCCAGCAGCGTTAGGACTGGTTCCTACGAGCAGTACTTC
. . TRBJ1-1 TRBV2 CASSLQGNTEAFF TGTGCCAGCAGTCTACAGGGGAACACTGAAGCTTTCTTT
. . TRBJ2-7 TRBV5-4 CASSRAYEQYF TGTGCCAGCAGTCGAGCCTACGAGCAGTACTTC
TRBD2 . TRBJ2-1 TRBV7-2 CASSPAGGDYNEQFF TGTGCCAGCAGCCCCGCGGGGGGGGACTACAATGAGCAGTTCTTC
. . TRBJ1-5 TRBV30 CAWSPRLFSNQPQHF TGTGCCTGGAGTCCTAGGTTGTTTAGCAATCAGCCCCAGCATTTT
TRBD2 . TRBJ2-7 TRBV30 CAWSGAAGSSYEQYF TGTGCCTGGAGTGGGGCAGCGGGAAGCTCCTACGAGCAGTACTTC
TRBD1 . TRBJ2-3 TRBV7-8 CASSTGQGDTQYF TGTGCCAGCAGCACGGGACAGGGGGATACGCAGTATTTT
. . TRBJ2-1 TRBV11-2 CASSLDPHNEQFF TGTGCCAGCAGCTTAGATCCCCACAATGAGCAGTTCTTC
. . TRBJ2-1 TRBV29-1 CSVALSFSHEQFF TGCAGCGTTGCCCTGAGCTTTTCCCATGAGCAGTTCTTC
TRBD1 . TRBJ2-1 TRBV24-1 CATSDFPRGRFNEQFF TGTGCCACCAGTGATTTCCCCAGGGGGCGCTTTAATGAGCAGTTCTTC